The 3 T cell receptor beta chains below were found in one sample sequenced in a study of cytomegalovirus exposure and HLA in healthy donors. Primers for the PCR totalled 60 Vbeta and 13 Jbeta. Method: immunoSEQ multiplex PCR; TCRdb's copy keeps in-frame clones and lacks some. Of roughly 99,000 clones listed, roughly 82% were seen once; the top ten hold roughly 3.9%. The sequencing sample was made of PBMCs. These receptors all stem from a male donor in good health and CMV-seronegative.

The chain couples TRBV6-5 to TRBJ2-1, with 9 bases identical to TRBD1. Germline V CDR1 and CDR2: MNHEY, SVGAGI. The CDR3 is 15 amino acids. Trimming removed 1 base from V and 5 bases from J; junction bases left unmatched: 3. This CDR3 reads CASSYFGTGNNEQFF. CDR3 nucleotide sequence: TGTGCCAGCAGTTACTTTGGGACAGGGAACAATGAGCAGTTCTTC.

The V gene is TRBV6-5, the J gene TRBJ2-7; 11 nucleotides agree with TRBD2. This CDR3 has 16 residues. J gave up 3 bases and V 0 bases, and 4 bases lay outside the gene matches. Germline CDR1 is MNHEY and CDR2 is SVGAGI. The CDR3 nucleotides are TGTGCCAGCAGTTACTCTATCACTAGCGGGAGCTACGAGCAGTACTTC. Translating gives CASSYSITSGSYEQYF.

The chain is built from TRBV2 and TRBJ2-1; D unclear. V was trimmed by 4 bases and J by 2 bases, leaving 18 bases between them. CDR3 size: 17 residues. Germline V gene data show CDR1 as SNHLY and CDR2 as FYNNEI. CDR3 DNA: TGTGCCAGCAGTGGGTCGGAAGCGTCCCCTACCTACAATGAGCAGTTCTTC. Translating it yields CASSGSEASPTYNEQFF.